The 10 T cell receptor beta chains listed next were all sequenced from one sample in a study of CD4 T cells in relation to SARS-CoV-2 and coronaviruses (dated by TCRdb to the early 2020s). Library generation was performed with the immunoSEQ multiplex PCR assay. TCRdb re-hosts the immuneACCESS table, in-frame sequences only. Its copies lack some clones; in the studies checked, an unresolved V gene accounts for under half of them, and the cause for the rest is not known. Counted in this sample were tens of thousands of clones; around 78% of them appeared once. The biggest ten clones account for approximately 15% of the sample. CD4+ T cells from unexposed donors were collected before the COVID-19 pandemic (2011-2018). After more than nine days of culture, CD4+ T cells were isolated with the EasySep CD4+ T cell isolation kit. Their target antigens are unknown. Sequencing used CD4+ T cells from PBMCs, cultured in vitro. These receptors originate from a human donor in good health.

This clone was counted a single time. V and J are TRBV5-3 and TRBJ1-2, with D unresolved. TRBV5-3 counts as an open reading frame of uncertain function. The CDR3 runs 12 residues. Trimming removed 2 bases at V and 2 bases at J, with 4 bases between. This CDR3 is CARSFKNYGYTF. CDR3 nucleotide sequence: TGTGCCAGAAGCTTTAAAAACTATGGCTACACCTTC.

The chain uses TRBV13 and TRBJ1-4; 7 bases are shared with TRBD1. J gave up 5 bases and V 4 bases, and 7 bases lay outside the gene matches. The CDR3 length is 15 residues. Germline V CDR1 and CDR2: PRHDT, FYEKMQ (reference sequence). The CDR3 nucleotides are TGTGCCAGCAGCTCAAGGACAGGACTGAATGAAAAACTGTTTTTT. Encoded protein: CASSSRTGLNEKLFF.

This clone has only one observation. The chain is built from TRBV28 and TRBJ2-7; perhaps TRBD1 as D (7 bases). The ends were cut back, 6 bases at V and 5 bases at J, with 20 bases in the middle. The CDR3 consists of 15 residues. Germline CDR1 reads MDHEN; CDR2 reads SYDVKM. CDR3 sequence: CASRSAQGGTHEQYF. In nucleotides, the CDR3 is TGTGCCAGCAGGAGCGCTCAGGGGGGTACGCACGAGCAGTACTTC.

The CDR3 loop reads CASRDKGFLSDIQYF. CDR3 bases: TGTGCCAGCAGGGACAAGGGGTTCCTATCGGACATTCAGTACTTC. The chain combines TRBV2 with TRBJ2-4, with D possibly being TRBD1 (5 bases). V lost 6 bases, J lost 8 bases, and 20 bases lay in between. Germline CDR1 SNHLY, CDR2 FYNNEI. The CDR3 runs 15 residues.

CDR3 bases: TGTGCCACCAGTGATTCGGACGCCTACGAGCAGTACTTC. It yields the protein CATSDSDAYEQYF. The J gene is TRBJ2-7, the V gene TRBV24-1; D not resolved. Trimming took off 2 bases at V and 2 bases at J, with 6 bases between the two ends. The germline V gene has CDR1 KGHDR and CDR2 SFDVKD. The CDR3 is 13 amino acids.

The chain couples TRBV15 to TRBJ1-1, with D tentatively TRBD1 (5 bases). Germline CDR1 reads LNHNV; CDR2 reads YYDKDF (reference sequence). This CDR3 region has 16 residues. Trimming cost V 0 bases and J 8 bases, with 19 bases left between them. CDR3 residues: CATSRDRGTGTEEAFF. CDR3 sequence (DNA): TGTGCCACCAGCAGAGATCGAGGGACCGGAACTGAAGAAGCTTTCTTT.

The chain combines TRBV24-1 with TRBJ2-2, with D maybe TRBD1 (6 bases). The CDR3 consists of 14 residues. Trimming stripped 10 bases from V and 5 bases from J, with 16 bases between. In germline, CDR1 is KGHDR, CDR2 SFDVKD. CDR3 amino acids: CATQQGRRTGELFF. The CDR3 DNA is TGTGCCACACAACAGGGACGGAGGACCGGGGAGCTGTTTTTT.

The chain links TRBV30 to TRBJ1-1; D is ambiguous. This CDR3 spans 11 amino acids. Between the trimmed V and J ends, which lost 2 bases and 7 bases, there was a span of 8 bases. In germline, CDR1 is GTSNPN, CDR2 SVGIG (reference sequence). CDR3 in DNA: TGTGCCTGGAGTTCGAGGGTTGAAGCTTTCTTT. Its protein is CAWSSRVEAFF.

DNA for the CDR3: TGTGCCAGCAGCTTGGTAGGGATGGGCCCCTACGAGCAGTACTTC. Translated: CASSLVGMGPYEQYF. The chain recombines TRBV5-5 with TRBJ2-7; the D is unclear. This CDR3 contains 15 residues. Trimming took 0 bases from V and 2 from J, leaving 12 bases between them. CDR1 SGHKS and CDR2 YYEKEE come from the germline V gene (reference sequence).

CDR3 in DNA: TGTGCCAGCAGCCAATTAACCCCGAGTCGCACTGAAGCTTTCTTT. Amino acids: CASSQLTPSRTEAFF. This chain uses TRBV3-1 (or the pseudogene TRBV3-2) with TRBJ1-1; no clear D. Germline V lookup: CDR1 LGHDT, CDR2 YNNKEL (reference sequence). V was trimmed by 2 bases and J by 4 bases, leaving 14 bases between them. The CDR3 is 15 residues long.